Included here is one T cell receptor beta chain sequence, with context. Its antigen is not identified. The data originate from a study of cytomegalovirus exposure and HLA in healthy donors. Primers included in the PCR were 60 Vbeta and 13 Jbeta primers. TCRdb's table, derived via immunoSEQ multiplex PCR, lists solely in-frame clones and lacks some. The sample features over 55,000 clones, with approximately 4.3% in its top ten. Study observations and caveats: Analysis was carried out at a later point, and it linked a missense DCLRE1C variant to TCR beta V- and J-gene trimming. Analyses of presence and absence presupposed an approximately uniform sequencing depth across donors.

The CDR3 runs 15 residues. Trimming removed 1 base from V and 7 bases from J, with 17 bases in between. CDR1 is SGHTA and CDR2 is FQGNSA in the germline V gene. Sequencing was carried out using PBMCs. The sequence came from a male donor in good health and CMV-seronegative. The chain has TRBV7-2 and TRBJ2-7, with D perhaps TRBD2 (5 bases). The CDR3 sequence is CASSLGSDTASEQYF. In nucleotides, the CDR3 is TGTGCCAGCAGCTTAGGTAGCGACACCGCCTCGGAGCAGTACTTC.